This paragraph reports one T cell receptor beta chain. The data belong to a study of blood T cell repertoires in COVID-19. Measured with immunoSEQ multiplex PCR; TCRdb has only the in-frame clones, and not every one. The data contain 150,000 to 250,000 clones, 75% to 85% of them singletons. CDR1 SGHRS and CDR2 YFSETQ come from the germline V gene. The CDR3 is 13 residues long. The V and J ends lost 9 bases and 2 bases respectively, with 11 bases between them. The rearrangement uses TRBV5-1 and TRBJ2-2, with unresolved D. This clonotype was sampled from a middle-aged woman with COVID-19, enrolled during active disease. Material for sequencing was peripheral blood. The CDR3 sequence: CATCRENTGELFF. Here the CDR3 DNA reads TGCGCCACGTGTAGAGAAAACACCGGGGAGCTGTTTTTT.